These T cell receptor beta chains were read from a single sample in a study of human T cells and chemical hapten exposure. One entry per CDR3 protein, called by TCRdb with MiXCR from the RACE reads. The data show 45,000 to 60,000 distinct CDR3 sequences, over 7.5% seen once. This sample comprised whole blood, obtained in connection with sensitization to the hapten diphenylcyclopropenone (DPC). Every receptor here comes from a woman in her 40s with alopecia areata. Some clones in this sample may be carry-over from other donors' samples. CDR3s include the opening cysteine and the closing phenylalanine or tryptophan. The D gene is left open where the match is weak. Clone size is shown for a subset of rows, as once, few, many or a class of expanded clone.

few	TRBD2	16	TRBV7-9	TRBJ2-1	CASSPTAGGPRNEQFF	TGTGCCAGCAGCCCTACAGCGGGGGGGCCTCGCAATGAGCAGTTCTTC
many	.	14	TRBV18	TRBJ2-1	CASSPQGVGNEQFF	TGTGCCAGCTCACCTCAGGGAGTGGGCAATGAGCAGTTCTTC
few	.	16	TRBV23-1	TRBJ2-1	CASSQCLGGDPNEQFF	TGCGCCAGCAGTCAATGTTTAGGGGGGGATCCTAATGAGCAGTTCTTC
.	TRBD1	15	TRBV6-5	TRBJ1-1	CASSYSRQGHTEAFF	TGTGCCAGCAGTTACTCGAGACAGGGCCACACTGAAGCTTTCTTT
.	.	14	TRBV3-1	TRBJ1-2	CASSQDLGVDGYTF	TGTGCCAGCAGCCAAGACTTAGGGGTCGATGGCTACACCTTC
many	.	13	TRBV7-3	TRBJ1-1	CASSFSRDTEAFF	TGTGCCAGCAGCTTCAGTAGGGACACTGAAGCTTTCTTT
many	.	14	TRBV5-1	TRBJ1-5	CASSFDGSNQPQHF	TGCGCCAGCAGCTTCGACGGTAGCAATCAGCCCCAGCATTTT
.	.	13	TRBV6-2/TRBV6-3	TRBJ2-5	CASGGQVQETQYF	TGTGCCAGCGGAGGACAAGTCCAAGAGACCCAGTACTTC
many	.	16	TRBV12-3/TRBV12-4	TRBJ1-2	CAIFPPTGPPNYGYTF	TGTGCCATCTTTCCCCCAACAGGGCCCCCAAACTATGGCTACACCTTC
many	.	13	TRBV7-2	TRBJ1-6	CASSLEGNSPLHF	TGTGCCAGCAGCTTAGAGGGGAATTCACCCCTCCACTTT
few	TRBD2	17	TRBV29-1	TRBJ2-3	CSVRSPASSGGTDTQYF	TGCAGCGTTCGTAGTCCTGCATCTAGCGGGGGCACAGATACGCAGTATTTT
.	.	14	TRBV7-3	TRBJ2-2	CVSSSNKYTGELFF	TGTGTCAGCAGCTCTAACAAGTACACCGGGGAGCTGTTTTTT
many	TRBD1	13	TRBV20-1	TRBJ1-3	CSAGDRGGNTIYF	TGCAGTGCCGGGGACAGAGGAGGAAACACCATATATTTT
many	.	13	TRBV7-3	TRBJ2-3	CASSSGNTDTQYF	TGTGCCAGCAGCTCAGGGAATACAGATACGCAGTATTTT
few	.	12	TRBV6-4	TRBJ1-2	CASSDGFFGYTF	TGTGCCAGCAGTGACGGGTTCTTTGGCTACACCTTC
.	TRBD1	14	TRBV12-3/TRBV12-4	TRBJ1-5	CASSLRTGREPQHF	TGTGCCAGCAGTTTACGGACAGGGAGGGAGCCCCAGCATTTT
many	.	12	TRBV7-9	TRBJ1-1	CASSLAQSEAFF	TGTGCCAGCAGCTTAGCGCAGTCTGAAGCTTTCTTT
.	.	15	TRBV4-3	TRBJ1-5	CASSERWRGNQPQHF	TGCGCCAGCAGCGAGAGGTGGAGAGGCAATCAGCCCCAGCATTTT
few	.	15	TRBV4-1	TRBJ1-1	CASSQDGSPLTEAFF	TGCGCCAGCAGCCAAGATGGGTCTCCACTCACTGAAGCTTTCTTT
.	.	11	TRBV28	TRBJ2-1	CASSLIEEQFF	TGTGCCAGCAGTTTAATCGAAGAGCAGTTCTTC
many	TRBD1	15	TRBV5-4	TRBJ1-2	CASSLGQGVNYGYTF	TGTGCCAGCAGCTTGGGGCAGGGGGTAAACTATGGCTACACCTTC
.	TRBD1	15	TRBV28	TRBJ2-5	CASSSAWTGKETQYF	TGTGCCAGCAGTTCCGCTTGGACAGGGAAAGAGACCCAGTACTTC
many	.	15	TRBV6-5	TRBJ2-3	CASSSGTGDTDTQYF	TGTGCCAGCAGTTCCGGGACCGGGGACACAGATACGCAGTATTTT
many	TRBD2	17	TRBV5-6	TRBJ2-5	CASSGGLAPLSDATQYF	TGTGCCAGCAGCGGAGGACTAGCCCCTCTTTCGGATGCGACCCAGTACTTC
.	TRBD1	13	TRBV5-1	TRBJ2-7	CASSSQGGYEQYF	TGCGCCAGCAGCTCACAGGGGGGTTACGAGCAGTACTTC
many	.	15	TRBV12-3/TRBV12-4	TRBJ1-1	CASSPHAPQNTEAFF	TGTGCCAGCAGCCCACACGCTCCCCAGAACACTGAAGCTTTCTTT
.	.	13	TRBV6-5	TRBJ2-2	CASSAWNTGELFF	TGTGCCAGCAGCGCGTGGAACACCGGGGAGCTGTTTTTT
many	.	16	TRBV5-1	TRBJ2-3	CASSLNGGLSTDTQYF	TGCGCCAGCAGCTTAAACGGGGGTCTCAGCACAGATACGCAGTATTTT
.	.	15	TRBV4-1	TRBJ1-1	CASSQGIVRYTEAFF	TGCGCCAGCAGCCAAGGGATCGTGAGGTACACTGAAGCTTTCTTT
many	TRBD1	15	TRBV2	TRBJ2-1	CASSFRGSSYNEQFF	TGTGCCAGCAGTTTCAGGGGGTCCTCCTACAATGAGCAGTTCTTC
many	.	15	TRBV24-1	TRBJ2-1	CATSDWGSSYNEQFF	TGTGCCACCAGTGATTGGGGGAGCTCCTACAATGAGCAGTTCTTC
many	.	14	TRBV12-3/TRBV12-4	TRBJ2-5	CASRPTGSGETQYF	TGTGCCAGCAGGCCGACGGGTTCGGGGGAGACCCAGTACTTC
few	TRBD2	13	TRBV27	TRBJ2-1	CASSFGSGVEQFF	TGTGCCAGCAGTTTTGGTAGCGGGGTTGAGCAGTTCTTC
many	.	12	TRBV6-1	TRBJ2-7	CASSEDGYEQYF	TGTGCCAGCAGTGAGGACGGGTACGAGCAGTACTTC
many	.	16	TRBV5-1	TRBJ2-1	CASSFTSPSSYNEQFF	TGCGCCAGCAGCTTTACGTCACCCAGCTCCTACAATGAGCAGTTCTTC
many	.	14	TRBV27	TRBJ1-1	CASSAGTDIAEAFF	TGTGCCAGCAGTGCCGGCACAGATATCGCTGAAGCTTTCTTT
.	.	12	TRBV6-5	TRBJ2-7	CARGHLSYEQYF	TGTGCCAGGGGACACCTCTCCTACGAGCAGTACTTC
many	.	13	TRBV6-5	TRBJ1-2	CASSRTANYGYTF	TGTGCCAGCAGTAGGACAGCAAACTATGGCTACACCTTC
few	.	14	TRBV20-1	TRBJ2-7	CSARDRGSYYEQYF	TGCAGTGCTAGAGATCGGGGCAGTTACTACGAGCAGTACTTC
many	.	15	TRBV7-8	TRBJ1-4	CASSLEGRGSEKLFF	TGTGCCAGCAGCTTAGAGGGAAGGGGCAGTGAAAAACTGTTTTTT
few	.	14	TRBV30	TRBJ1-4	CAWSSGTTNEKLFF	TGTGCCTGGAGTAGTGGAACAACTAATGAAAAACTGTTTTTT
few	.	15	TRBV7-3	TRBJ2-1	CASSVSRGSYNEQFF	TGTGCCAGCAGCGTCTCGCGCGGCTCCTACAATGAGCAGTTCTTC
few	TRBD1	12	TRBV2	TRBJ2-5	CANDRVGETQYF	TGTGCCAACGACAGGGTCGGAGAGACCCAGTACTTC
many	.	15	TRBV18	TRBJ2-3	CASSPKQGRTDTQYF	TGTGCCAGCTCACCAAAACAGGGACGAACAGATACGCAGTATTTT
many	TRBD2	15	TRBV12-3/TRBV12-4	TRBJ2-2	CASKLAGGLAGELFF	TGTGCCAGCAAACTAGCGGGGGGGCTCGCCGGGGAGCTGTTTTTT
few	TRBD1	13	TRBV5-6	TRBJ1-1	CASRYRGRSEAFF	TGTGCCAGCAGATACAGGGGGAGGTCTGAAGCTTTCTTT
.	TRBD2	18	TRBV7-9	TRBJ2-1	CASSFGTSGGLSYNEQFF	TGTGCCAGCAGCTTCGGGACTAGCGGGGGGCTCTCCTACAATGAGCAGTTCTTC
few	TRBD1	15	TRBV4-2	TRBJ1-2	CASSQVGDRDYGYTF	TGTGCCAGCAGCCAAGTGGGGGACAGGGACTATGGCTACACCTTC
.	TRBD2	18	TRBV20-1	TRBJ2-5	CSAMFSVAGGKFQETQYF	TGCAGTGCTATGTTCTCAGTAGCGGGGGGGAAGTTCCAAGAGACCCAGTACTTC
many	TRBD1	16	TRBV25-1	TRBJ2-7	CASSDPAGTGGSEQYF	TGTGCCAGCAGTGATCCAGCCGGGACAGGGGGCTCCGAGCAGTACTTC
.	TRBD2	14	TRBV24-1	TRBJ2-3	CATRGGSGGTEQYF	TGTGCCACCAGGGGAGGTAGCGGGGGCACAGAACAGTATTTT
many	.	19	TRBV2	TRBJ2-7	CASDGGQVSPQLGGYEQYF	TGTGCCAGCGACGGAGGGCAGGTTTCTCCCCAGTTAGGGGGCTACGAGCAGTACTTC
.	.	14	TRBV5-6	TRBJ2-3	CASRQAPTTDTQYF	TGTGCCAGCAGGCAAGCGCCGACGACAGATACGCAGTATTTT
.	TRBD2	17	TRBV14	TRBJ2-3	CASSHLAGGTQRGTQYF	TGTGCCAGCAGCCATTTAGCGGGGGGTACCCAGCGGGGTACGCAGTATTTT
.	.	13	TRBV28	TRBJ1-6	CASRAAGDSPLHF	TGTGCCAGCAGAGCTGCAGGAGATTCACCCCTCCACTTT
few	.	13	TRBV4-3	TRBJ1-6	CASSQHTNSPLHF	TGCGCCAGCAGCCAGCACACAAATTCACCCCTCCACTTT
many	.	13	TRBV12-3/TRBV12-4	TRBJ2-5	CASSLIGDETQYF	TGTGCCAGCAGTTTAATAGGGGATGAGACCCAGTACTTC
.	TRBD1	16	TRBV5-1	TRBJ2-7	CASSLSGIGTDYEQYF	TGCGCCAGCAGCTTATCTGGCATTGGGACAGATTACGAGCAGTACTTC
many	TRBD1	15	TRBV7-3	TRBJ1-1	CASSLTGGSNTEAFF	TGTGCCAGCAGCTTGACAGGGGGATCGAACACTGAAGCTTTCTTT